This T cell receptor beta chain was identified during a study of cytotoxic CD8 clonotypes in ibrutinib-treated CLL. Study-level background: Mean productive templates were roughly 280,000; mean productive rearrangements were approximately 94,000.

Libraries were prepared by immunoSEQ multiplex PCR; TCRdb keeps only in-frame clonotypes and omits some of them. The data show approximately 100,000 clones, more than 75% seen once. The CDR3 sequence is 12 residues long. Germline assignment: CDR1 SQVTM and CDR2 ANQGSEA. V was clipped by 7 bases and J by 1 base, with 10 bases between them. Material: PBMCs, obtained after 12 months of ibrutinib treatment. The chain has TRBV29-1 and TRBJ1-1; D gene ambiguous. This TCR was recovered from a human donor with chronic lymphocytic leukemia. This CDR3 reads CSASYRNTEAFF. The CDR3 nucleotides are TGCAGCGCTTCCTACAGGAACACTGAAGCTTTCTTT.